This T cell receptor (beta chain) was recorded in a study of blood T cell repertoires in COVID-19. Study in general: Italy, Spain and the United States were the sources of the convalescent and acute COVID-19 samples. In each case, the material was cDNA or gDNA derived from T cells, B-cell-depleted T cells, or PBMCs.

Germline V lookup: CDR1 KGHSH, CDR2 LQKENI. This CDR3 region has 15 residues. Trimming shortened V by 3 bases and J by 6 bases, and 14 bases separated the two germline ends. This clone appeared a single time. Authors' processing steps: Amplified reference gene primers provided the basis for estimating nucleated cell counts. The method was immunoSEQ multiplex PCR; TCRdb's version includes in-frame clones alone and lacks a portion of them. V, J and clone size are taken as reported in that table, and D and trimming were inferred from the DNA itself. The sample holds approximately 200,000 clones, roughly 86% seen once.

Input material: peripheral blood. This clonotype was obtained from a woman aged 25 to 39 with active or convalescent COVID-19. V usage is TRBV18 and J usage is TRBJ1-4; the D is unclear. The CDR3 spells CASSPGGPTDEKLFF. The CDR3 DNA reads TGTGCCAGCTCACCGGGAGGACCTACGGATGAAAAACTGTTTTTT.